This entry describes one T cell receptor beta chain. Its antigen remains unidentified. This entry belongs to a study of T cell repertoires in cytomegalovirus infection. The CDR3 has 17 residues. Per germline, CDR1 KGHSH and CDR2 LQKENI. V gave up 0 bases and J gave up 3 bases; unmatched junction bases: 7. TCRdb reprocessed the reads with MiXCR, giving one entry per CDR3 protein. The sample lists under 450,000 distinct CDR3 sequences; roughly 36% were seen once. Sequenced material: cultured PBMCs, taken from culture after CMV antigen stimulation. This chain connects TRBV18 to TRBJ2-3; 9 bases agree with TRBD2. The TCR comes from a human donor in good health (CMV status not recorded). Some clones in this sample may be carry-over from other donors' samples. The CDR3 loop reads CASSPPSSGTLTDTQYF. CDR3 sequence (DNA): TGTGCCAGCTCACCACCCTCTAGCGGGACACTAACAGATACGCAGTATTTT.